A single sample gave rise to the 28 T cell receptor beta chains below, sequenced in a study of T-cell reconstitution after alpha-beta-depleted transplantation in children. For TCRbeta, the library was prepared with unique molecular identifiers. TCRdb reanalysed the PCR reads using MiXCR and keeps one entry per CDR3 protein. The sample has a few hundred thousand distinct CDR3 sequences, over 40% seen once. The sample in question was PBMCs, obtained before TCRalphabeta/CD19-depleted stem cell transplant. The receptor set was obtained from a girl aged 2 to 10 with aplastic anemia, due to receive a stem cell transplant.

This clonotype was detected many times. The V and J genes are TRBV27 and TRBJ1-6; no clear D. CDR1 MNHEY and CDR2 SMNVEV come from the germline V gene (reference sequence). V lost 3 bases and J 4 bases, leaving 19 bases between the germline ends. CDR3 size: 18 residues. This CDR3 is CASSFRRTPLDYNSPLHF. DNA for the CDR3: TGTGCCAGCAGTTTCCGCCGGACGCCATTAGATTATAATTCACCCCTCCACTTT.

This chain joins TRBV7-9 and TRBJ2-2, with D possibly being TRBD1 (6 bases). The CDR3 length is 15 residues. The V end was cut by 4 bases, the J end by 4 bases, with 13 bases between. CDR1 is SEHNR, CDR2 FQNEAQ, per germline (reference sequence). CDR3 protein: CASSSRDTSTGELFF. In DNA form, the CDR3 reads TGTGCCAGCAGCTCTAGGGACACTTCCACCGGGGAGCTGTTTTTT. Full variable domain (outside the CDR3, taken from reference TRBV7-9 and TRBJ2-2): DTGVSQNPRHKITKRGQNVTFRCDPISEHNRLYWYRQTLGQGPEFLTYFQNEAQLEKSRLLSDRFSAERPKGSFSTLEIQRTEQGDSAMYLCASSSRDTSTGELFFGEGSRLTVL.

Here the CDR3 DNA reads TGTGCCAGCAGCTTAACGGGTCTAGCGGAAGAGACCCAGTACTTC. This codes for CASSLTGLAEETQYF. V and J are TRBV7-3 and TRBJ2-5, with 7 bases fitting TRBD2. This CDR3 spans 15 amino acids. The J segment lost 3 bases and the V segment lost 0 bases, leaving 4 bases of the junction unmatched. The germline CDR1 and CDR2 sequences are SGHTA and FQGTGA.

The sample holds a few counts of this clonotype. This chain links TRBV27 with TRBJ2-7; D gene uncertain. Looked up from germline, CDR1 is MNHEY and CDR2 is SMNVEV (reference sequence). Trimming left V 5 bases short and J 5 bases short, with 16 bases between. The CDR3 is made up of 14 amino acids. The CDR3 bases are TGTGCCAGCAGTAACGGGCCCGGTCTCAACGAGCAGTACTTC. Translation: CASSNGPGLNEQYF.

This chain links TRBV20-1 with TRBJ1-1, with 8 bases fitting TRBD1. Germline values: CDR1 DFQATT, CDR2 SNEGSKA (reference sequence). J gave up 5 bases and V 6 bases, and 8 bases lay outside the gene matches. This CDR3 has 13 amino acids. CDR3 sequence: CSAPQGGETEAFF. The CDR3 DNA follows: TGCAGTGCCCCACAGGGGGGGGAAACTGAAGCTTTCTTT.

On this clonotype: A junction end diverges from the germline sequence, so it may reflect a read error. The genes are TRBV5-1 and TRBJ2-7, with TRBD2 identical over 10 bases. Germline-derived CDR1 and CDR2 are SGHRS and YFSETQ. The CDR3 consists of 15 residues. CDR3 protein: CANSLASGRSSKQYF. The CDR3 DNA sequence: TGCGCCAACAGCTTGGCTAGCGGGAGAAGCTCCAAGCAGTACTTC. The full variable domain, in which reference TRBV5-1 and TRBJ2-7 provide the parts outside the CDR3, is KAGVTQTPRYLIKTRGQQVTLSCSPISGHRSVSWYQQTPGQGLQFLFEYFSETQRNKGNFPGRFSGRQFSNSRSEMNVSTLELGDSALYLCANSLASGRSSKQYFGPGTRLTVT.

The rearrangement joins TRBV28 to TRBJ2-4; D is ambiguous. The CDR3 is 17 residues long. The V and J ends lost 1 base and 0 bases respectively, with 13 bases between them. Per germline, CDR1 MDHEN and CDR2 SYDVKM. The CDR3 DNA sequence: TGTGCCAGCAGTTTATCCCCCACCTATTTAGCCAAAAACATTCAGTACTTC. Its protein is CASSLSPTYLAKNIQYF.

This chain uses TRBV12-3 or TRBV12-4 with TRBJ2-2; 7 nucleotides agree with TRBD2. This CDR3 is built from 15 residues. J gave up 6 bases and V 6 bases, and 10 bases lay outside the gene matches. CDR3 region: CASSISGGGAGELFF. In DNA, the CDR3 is TGTGCCAGCAGCATCTCGGGAGGCGGGGCCGGGGAGCTGTTTTTT.

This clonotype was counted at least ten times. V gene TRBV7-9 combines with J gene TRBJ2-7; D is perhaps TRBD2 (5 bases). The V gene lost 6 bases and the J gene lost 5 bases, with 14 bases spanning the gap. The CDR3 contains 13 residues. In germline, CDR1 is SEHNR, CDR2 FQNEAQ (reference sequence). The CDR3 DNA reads TGTGCCAGCAGGGACGGACTCCTCGACGAGCAGTACTTC. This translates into CASRDGLLDEQYF.

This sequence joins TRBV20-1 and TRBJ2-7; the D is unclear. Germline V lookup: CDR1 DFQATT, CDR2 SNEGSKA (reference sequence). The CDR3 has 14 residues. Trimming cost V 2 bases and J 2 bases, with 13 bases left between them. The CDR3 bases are TGCAGTGCTAGAAGGCCGGGTCCCCCCTACGAGCAGTACTTC. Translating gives CSARRPGPPYEQYF.

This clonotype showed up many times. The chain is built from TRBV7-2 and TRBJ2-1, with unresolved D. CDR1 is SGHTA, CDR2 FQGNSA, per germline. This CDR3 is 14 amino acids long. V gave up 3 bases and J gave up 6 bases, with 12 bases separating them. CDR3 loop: CASSFNVLTNEQFF. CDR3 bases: TGTGCCAGCAGCTTTAACGTACTAACCAATGAGCAGTTCTTC.

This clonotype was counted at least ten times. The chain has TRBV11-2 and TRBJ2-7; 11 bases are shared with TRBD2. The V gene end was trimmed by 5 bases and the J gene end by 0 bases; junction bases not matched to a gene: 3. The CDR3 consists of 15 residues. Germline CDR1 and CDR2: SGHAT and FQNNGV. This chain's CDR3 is CASSGGTSGSYEQYF. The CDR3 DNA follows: TGTGCCAGCAGCGGCGGGACTAGCGGCTCCTACGAGCAGTACTTC.

CDR3: CASGIPYEQYF. The CDR3 coding sequence is TGTGCCAGCGGTATCCCCTACGAGCAGTACTTC. The rearrangement links TRBV27 to TRBJ2-7; the D is unclear. Deletions cut 8 bases from V and 2 bases from J, with 7 bases between. The CDR3 runs to 11 residues. CDR1 and CDR2 (germline): MNHEY, SMNVEV (reference sequence).

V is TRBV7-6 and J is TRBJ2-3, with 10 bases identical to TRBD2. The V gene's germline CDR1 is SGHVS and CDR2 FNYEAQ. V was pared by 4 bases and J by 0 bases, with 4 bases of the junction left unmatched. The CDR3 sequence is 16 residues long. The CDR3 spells CASSYLTSGSTDTQYF. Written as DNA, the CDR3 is TGTGCCAGCAGCTACCTGACTAGCGGGAGCACAGATACGCAGTATTTT.

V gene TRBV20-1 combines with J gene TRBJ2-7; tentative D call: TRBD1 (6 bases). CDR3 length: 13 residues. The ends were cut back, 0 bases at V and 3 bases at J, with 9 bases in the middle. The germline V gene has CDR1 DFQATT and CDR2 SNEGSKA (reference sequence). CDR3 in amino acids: CSARDGGHYEQYF. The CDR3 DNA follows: TGCAGTGCTAGAGATGGGGGCCACTACGAGCAGTACTTC.

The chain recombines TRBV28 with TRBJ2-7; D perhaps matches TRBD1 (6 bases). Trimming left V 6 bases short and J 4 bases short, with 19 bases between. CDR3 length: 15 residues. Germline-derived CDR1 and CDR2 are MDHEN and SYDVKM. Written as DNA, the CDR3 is TGTGCCAGCAGCTCTACCGGGACAAGGACGTACGAGCAGTACTTC. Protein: CASSSTGTRTYEQYF.

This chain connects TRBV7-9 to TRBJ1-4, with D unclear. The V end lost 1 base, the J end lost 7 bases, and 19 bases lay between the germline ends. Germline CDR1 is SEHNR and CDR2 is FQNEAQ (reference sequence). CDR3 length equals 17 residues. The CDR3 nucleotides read TGTGCCAGCAGCTTAGGTTCCGGGCCTGCGTGGCGTGAAAAACTGTTTTTT. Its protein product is CASSLGSGPAWREKLFF.

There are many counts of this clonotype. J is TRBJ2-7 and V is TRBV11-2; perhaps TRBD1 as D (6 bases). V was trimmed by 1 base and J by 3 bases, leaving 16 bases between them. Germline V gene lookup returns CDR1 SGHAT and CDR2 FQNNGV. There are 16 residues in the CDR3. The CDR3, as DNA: TGTGCCAGCAGCTTAGGTAGGGACATATTCGACTACGAGCAGTACTTC. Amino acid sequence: CASSLGRDIFDYEQYF.

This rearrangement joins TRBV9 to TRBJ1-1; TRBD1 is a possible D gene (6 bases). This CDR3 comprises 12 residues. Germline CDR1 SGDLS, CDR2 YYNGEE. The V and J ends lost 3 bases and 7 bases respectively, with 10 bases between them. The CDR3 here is CASSAGDGEAFF. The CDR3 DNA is TGTGCCAGCAGCGCAGGGGACGGTGAAGCTTTCTTT.

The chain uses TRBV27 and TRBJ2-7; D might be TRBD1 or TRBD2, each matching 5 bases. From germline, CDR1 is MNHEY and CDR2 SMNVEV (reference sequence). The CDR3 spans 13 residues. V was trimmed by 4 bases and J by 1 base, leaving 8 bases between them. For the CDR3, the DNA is TGTGCCAGCAGTTGGGGACCATCCTACGAGCAGTACTTC. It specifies CASSWGPSYEQYF.

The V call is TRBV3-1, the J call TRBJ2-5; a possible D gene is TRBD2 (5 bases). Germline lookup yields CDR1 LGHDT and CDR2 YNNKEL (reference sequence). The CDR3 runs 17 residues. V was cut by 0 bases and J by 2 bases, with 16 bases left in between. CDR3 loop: CASSQEGNLAVQETQYF. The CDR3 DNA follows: TGTGCCAGCAGCCAAGAGGGGAACCTAGCAGTGCAAGAGACCCAGTACTTC.

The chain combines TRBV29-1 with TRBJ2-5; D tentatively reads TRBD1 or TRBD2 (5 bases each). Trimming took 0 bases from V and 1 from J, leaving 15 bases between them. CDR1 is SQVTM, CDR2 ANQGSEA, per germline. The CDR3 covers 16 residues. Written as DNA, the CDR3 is TGCAGCGTTGAAGATGTGAAGAGGGGCCCCCAAGAGACCCAGTACTTC. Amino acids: CSVEDVKRGPQETQYF.

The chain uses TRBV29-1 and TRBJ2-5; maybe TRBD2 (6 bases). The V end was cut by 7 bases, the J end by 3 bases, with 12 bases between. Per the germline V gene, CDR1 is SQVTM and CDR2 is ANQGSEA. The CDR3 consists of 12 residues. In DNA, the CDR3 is TGCAGCGCAATGGCGGGAAAAGAGACCCAGTACTTC. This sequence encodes CSAMAGKETQYF.

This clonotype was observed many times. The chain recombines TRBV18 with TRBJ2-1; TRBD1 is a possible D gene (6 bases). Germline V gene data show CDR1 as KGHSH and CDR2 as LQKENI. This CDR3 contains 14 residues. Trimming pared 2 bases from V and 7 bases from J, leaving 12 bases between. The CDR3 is CASSPYRVGNEQFF. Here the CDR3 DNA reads TGTGCCAGCTCACCATACAGGGTGGGTAATGAGCAGTTCTTC.

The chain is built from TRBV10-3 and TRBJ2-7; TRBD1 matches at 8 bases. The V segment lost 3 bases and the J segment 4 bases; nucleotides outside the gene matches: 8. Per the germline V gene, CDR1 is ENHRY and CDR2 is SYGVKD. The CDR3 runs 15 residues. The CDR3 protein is CAISDGQGASYEQYF. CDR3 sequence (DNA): TGTGCCATCAGTGATGGCCAGGGGGCGAGTTACGAGCAGTACTTC.

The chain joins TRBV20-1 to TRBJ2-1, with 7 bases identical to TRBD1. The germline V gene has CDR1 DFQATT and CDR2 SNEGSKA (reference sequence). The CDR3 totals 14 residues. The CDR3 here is CSEPAQGRDNEQFF. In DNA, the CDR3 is TGCAGCGAGCCCGCACAGGGGCGAGACAATGAGCAGTTCTTC.

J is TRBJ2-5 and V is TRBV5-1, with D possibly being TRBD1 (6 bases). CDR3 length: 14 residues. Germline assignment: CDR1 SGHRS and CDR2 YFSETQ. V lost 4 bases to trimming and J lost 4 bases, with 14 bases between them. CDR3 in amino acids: CASSPGQPAETQYF. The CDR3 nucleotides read TGCGCCAGCAGCCCCGGACAGCCGGCAGAGACCCAGTACTTC.

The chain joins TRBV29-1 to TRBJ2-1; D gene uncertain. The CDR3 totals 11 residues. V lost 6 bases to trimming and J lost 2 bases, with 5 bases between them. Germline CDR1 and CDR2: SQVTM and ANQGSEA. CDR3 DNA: TGCAGCGTCCCAGCCTACAATGAGCAGTTCTTC. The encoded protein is CSVPAYNEQFF.